The 15 T cell receptor beta chains given below trace back to one sample, sequenced in a study of T-cell memory formation after mild COVID-19. A single record per CDR3 protein comes from TCRdb applying MiXCR to the 5' RACE reads. The sample yields around 160 distinct CDR3 sequences, 93% seen once. The sample consisted of PBMCs or a T cell subset sorted from them (not recorded which). Every receptor here comes from an adult who had mild COVID-19 (a few samples of this study predate the infection). Cell type and time point are not known.

This sequence joins TRBV25-1 and TRBJ1-1; D gene unclear. V was cut by 6 bases and J by 5 bases, with 10 bases left in between. This CDR3 spans 12 amino acids. Per the germline V gene, CDR1 is MGHDK and CDR2 is SYGVNS. The CDR3 nucleotides are TGTGCCAGCAGCCAGACTAGAACTGAAGCTTTCTTT. The encoded protein is CASSQTRTEAFF. The variable domain in full, completed from reference TRBV25-1 and TRBJ1-1, reads EADIYQTPRYLVIGTGKKITLECSQTMGHDKMYWYQQDPGMELHLIHYSYGVNSTEKGDLSSESTVSRIRTEHFPLTLESARPSHTSQYLCASSQTRTEAFFGQGTRLTVV.

The genes are TRBV18 and TRBJ1-2; D unclear. The V and J ends lost 7 bases and 0 bases respectively, with 6 bases between them. The CDR3 totals 12 residues. Germline CDR1 is KGHSH and CDR2 is LQKENI. The CDR3 nucleotides read TGTGCCAGCTTAGGAGCTAACTATGGCTACACCTTC. Protein: CASLGANYGYTF.

CDR3 DNA sequence: TGCTCGGTAGGACACCTGATGGGGGAAGCTTTCTTT. The encoded protein is CSVGHLMGEAFF. This chain uses TRBV29-1 with TRBJ1-1; a weak D match, TRBD1 (5 bases). This CDR3 comprises 12 residues. CDR1 is SQVTM, CDR2 ANQGSEA, per germline.

The rearrangement uses TRBV5-1 and TRBJ2-3; perhaps TRBD1 as D (6 bases). V shed 0 bases and J shed 4 bases, with 9 bases lying between them. CDR1 is SGHRS, CDR2 YFSETQ, per germline. This CDR3 has 14 residues. The chain's CDR3 is CASSLAGQADTQYF. In DNA, the CDR3 is TGCGCCAGCAGCTTGGCGGGACAAGCAGATACGCAGTATTTT.

The chain is built from TRBV12-3 or TRBV12-4 and TRBJ1-2; 8 bases fit TRBD1. Trimming at V came to 3 bases and at J to 6 bases, leaving 12 bases not matched to a gene. The CDR3 contains 16 residues. CDR3 sequence: CASSFTGQGGRDGYTF. The CDR3 DNA sequence: TGTGCCAGCAGTTTCACCGGACAGGGCGGGAGGGATGGCTACACCTTC.

V and J are TRBV20-1 and TRBJ1-3; D gene ambiguous. The V and J ends lost 5 bases and 2 bases respectively, with 7 bases between them. CDR1 is DFQATT and CDR2 is SNEGSKA in the germline V gene (reference sequence). The length of the CDR3 is 12 residues. CDR3 nucleotide sequence: TGCAGTGCTCGATCGGCTGGAAACACCATATATTTT. Translating it yields CSARSAGNTIYF.

V and J are TRBV7-2 and TRBJ2-1, with D possibly matching TRBD2 (6 bases). Per germline, CDR1 SGHTA and CDR2 FQGNSA. Deletions cut 3 bases from V and 9 bases from J, with 12 bases between. The CDR3 length is 13 residues. The CDR3 nucleotides are TGTGCCAGCAGCTTTCGGGAGACTAGTGAGCAGTTCTTC. As protein: CASSFRETSEQFF. Supplemented by reference TRBV7-2 and TRBJ2-1, the full variable domain reads GAGVSQSPSNKVTEKGKDVELRCDPISGHTALYWYRQSLGQGLEFLIYFQGNSAPDKSGLPSDRFSAERTGGSVSTLTIQRTQQEDSAVYLCASSFRETSEQFFGPGTRLTVL.

This rearrangement joins TRBV6-5 to TRBJ2-7, with 11 bases matching TRBD2. V lost 6 bases, J lost 2 bases, and 6 bases stayed unmatched. The CDR3 is 15 residues long. The V gene's germline CDR1 is MNHEY and CDR2 SVGAGI. The CDR3 is CASRTSGTGTYEQYF. CDR3 sequence (DNA): TGTGCCAGCAGGACTAGCGGGACCGGAACCTACGAGCAGTACTTC.

The chain combines TRBV29-1 with TRBJ2-2; no firm D call. Germline V CDR1 and CDR2: SQVTM, ANQGSEA. Trimming left V 4 bases short and J 3 bases short, with 9 bases between. CDR3 length: 13 amino acids. CDR3 DNA sequence: TGCAGCGTTGCACTCGCTGACACCGGGGAGCTGTTTTTT. The encoded protein is CSVALADTGELFF.

The chain uses TRBV20-1 and TRBJ2-7; 7 bases match TRBD1. Germline CDR1 DFQATT, CDR2 SNEGSKA (reference sequence). The CDR3 consists of 18 residues. Trimming at V came to 5 bases and at J to 3 bases, leaving 22 bases not matched to a gene. This chain's CDR3 is CSAPGQALSPRRGYEQYF. The CDR3 nucleotides read TGCAGTGCTCCAGGACAGGCCCTTAGTCCCCGTCGGGGCTACGAGCAGTACTTC.

Only a few counts were recorded for this clonotype. One end of the junction varies from germline; a read error may be responsible. The rearrangement joins TRBV2 to TRBJ2-2; D gene uncertain. This CDR3 is built from 14 residues. Germline V gene data show CDR1 as SNHLY and CDR2 as FYNNEI. CDR3 residues: CASSLPGGYNKLIF. CDR3 nucleotides: TGTGCCAGCAGTCTTCCGGGTGGCTACAATAAGCTGATTTTT.

V and J are TRBV2 and TRBJ2-1; the match to TRBD2 covers 11 bases. Germline lookup yields CDR1 SNHLY and CDR2 FYNNEI. V lost 5 bases and J lost 10; bases outside the gene matches: 10. CDR3 length: 15 residues. As DNA, the CDR3 is TGTGCCAGCAGTTTAGCGGGGGGGCACCCAAGGGAGCAGTTCTTC. Protein product: CASSLAGGHPREQFF.

The rearrangement links TRBV12-3 or TRBV12-4 to TRBJ1-1, with a possible D match to TRBD1 (5 bases). This CDR3 spans 17 amino acids. Trimming took off 3 bases at V and 2 bases at J, with 19 bases between the two ends. The CDR3 DNA reads TGTGCCAGCAGTTTTTTTCCTTTGGGACGGACCAACACTGAAGCTTTCTTT. This codes for CASSFFPLGRTNTEAFF.

This rearrangement joins TRBV5-5 to TRBJ2-6; no firm D call. The CDR3 covers 14 residues. The V end was cut by 0 bases, the J end by 4 bases, with 5 bases between. Germline values: CDR1 SGHKS, CDR2 YYEKEE (reference sequence). The CDR3 bases are TGTGCCAGCAGCTTGGTGGCCGGGGCCAACGTCCTGACTTTC. Translation gives CASSLVAGANVLTF.

The chain recombines TRBV25-1 with TRBJ2-3; D possibly corresponds to TRBD2 (6 bases). CDR1 and CDR2 from the germline V gene are MGHDK and SYGVNS. The CDR3 is 15 residues long. Trimming stripped 6 bases from V and 3 bases from J, with 16 bases between. The CDR3, as DNA: TGTGCCAGCAGCTCTAGCGTGGAGAGAACAGATACGCAGTATTTT. Its translation is CASSSSVERTDTQYF.